This TCR beta chain came from a study of shared T cell receptors in the human thymus. Profiled with immunoSEQ multiplex PCR; TCRdb holds only in-frame clones, not every one. The repertoire consists of more than 550,000 clones, with around 87% occurring once and the leading ten covering 0.0094%. The length of the CDR3 is 13 residues. The germline V and J ends were trimmed by 0 bases and 5 bases, with 7 bases remaining between them. Per the germline V gene, CDR1 is SGHAT and CDR2 is FQNNGV. Separately, the same data were catalogued under a study of human thymus T cells. That work adds: Congenital heart defects were the reason for the corrective surgery that the donors, healthy Finnish infants, were having. Resections obtained during corrective heart surgery supplied the thymus tissue. Thymic and blood repertoires showed apparently biased V and J gene usage. Highly overlapping thymic repertoires among unrelated individuals were reported in related research.

Material: thymocytes. The sequence was obtained from a boy under three years old with a congenital heart defect. The rearrangement links TRBV11-2 to TRBJ1-2; D is ambiguous. CDR3 loop: CASSLELFYGYTF. Written as DNA, the CDR3 is TGTGCCAGCAGCTTAGAACTGTTTTATGGCTACACCTTC. Together with reference TRBV11-2 and TRBJ1-2, the CDR3 gives the full variable domain: EAGVAQSPRYKIIEKRQSVAFWCNPISGHATLYWYQQILGQGPKLLIQFQNNGVVDDSQLPKDRFSAERLKGVDSTLKIQPAKLEDSAVYLCASSLELFYGYTFGSGTRLTVV.